Listed below are T cell receptor beta chains from one sample, sequenced in a study of blood T cell repertoires in COVID-19. Using immunoSEQ multiplex PCR, the repertoire was profiled, and TCRdb retains in-frame clones only, with some absent. The sample lists fewer than 450,000 clones, about 88% occurring once. The sequenced sample was PBMCs or T cells enriched from blood (not recorded which). These receptors were collected from a woman aged 18-35 years who had recovered from COVID-19. Each CDR3 is given with its conserved first and last residue. A D gene is named only where the DNA matches it firmly. The size entry is marked missing in some rows and otherwise reads once, few, many or a size class.

TRBV5-1,-,TRBD2,TRBJ2-2,17,CASSYPRLAANTGELFF,TGCGCCAGCAGCTACCCCCGACTAGCGGCGAACACCGGGGAGCTGTTTTTT
TRBV9,-,-,TRBJ2-2,15,CASSAGLPNTGELFF,TGTGCCAGCAGCGCCGGACTACCTAATACCGGGGAGCTGTTTTTT
TRBV15,-,TRBD1,TRBJ2-3,14,CATRGQVGTDTQYF,TGTGCCACCAGGGGACAGGTGGGCACAGATACGCAGTATTTT
TRBV10-3,few,-,TRBJ2-7,14,CAISDSVAPYEQYF,TGTGCCATCAGTGACAGCGTAGCTCCCTACGAGCAGTACTTC
TRBV27,-,-,TRBJ1-4,17,CASGSPRSDRVNEKLFF,TGTGCCAGCGGCTCGCCTAGAAGTGACAGAGTTAATGAAAAACTGTTTTTT
TRBV9,-,-,TRBJ2-5,14,CASSVGYSEETQYF,TGTGCCAGCAGCGTAGGGTACAGTGAAGAGACCCAGTACTTC
TRBV7-2,once,-,TRBJ1-1,13,CASSLFARGDAFF,TGTGCCAGCAGCTTATTTGCCCGGGGGGATGCTTTCTTT
TRBV19,-,-,TRBJ2-6,17,CASSILGLLSGANVLTF,TGTGCCAGTAGTATTCTCGGACTCCTCTCTGGGGCCAACGTCCTGACTTTC
TRBV20-1,once,-,TRBJ1-5,15,CSASSGRYSNQPQHF,TGCAGTGCTAGTAGCGGCAGATATAGCAATCAGCCCCAGCATTTT
TRBV9,-,-,TRBJ1-1,14,CASSVGRGNTEAFF,TGTGCCAGCAGCGTAGGTCGGGGGAACACTGAAGCTTTCTTT
TRBV5-4,-,-,TRBJ2-4,15,CASSSPADSKNIQYF,TGTGCCAGCAGCTCCCCGGCCGACTCGAAAAACATTCAGTACTTC
TRBV29-1,once,-,TRBJ1-1,12,CSVDGPSPEAFF,TGCAGCGTTGATGGGCCGAGCCCTGAAGCTTTCTTT
TRBV7-6,-,-,TRBJ1-6,13,CASSPRQDQPLHF,TGTGCCAGCAGCCCTCGACAGGATCAACCCCTCCACTTT
TRBV14,-,-,TRBJ1-1,13,CASSQEIPSEAFF,TGTGCCAGCAGCCAAGAAATCCCGTCTGAAGCTTTCTTT
TRBV4-3,few,-,TRBJ1-4,14,CASSQGRGEEKLFF,TGCGCCAGCAGCCAAGGGAGGGGAGAGGAAAAACTGTTTTTT
TRBV6-6,few,-,TRBJ1-2,14,CASRDPDTIYGYTF,TGTGCCAGCAGGGACCCGGACACGATCTATGGCTACACCTTC
TRBV7-2,few,-,TRBJ1-4,17,CASSLPRQVPTNEKLFF,TGTGCCAGCAGCTTACCCCGACAGGTTCCAACTAATGAAAAACTGTTTTTT
TRBV5-1,-,-,TRBJ2-2,16,CAGSPGDGLNTGELFF,TGCGCCGGCAGCCCGGGGGACGGACTGAACACCGGGGAGCTGTTTTTT
TRBV6-1,-,-,TRBJ1-5,16,CASSEGAVGGNQPQHF,TGTGCCAGCAGTGAAGGGGCCGTAGGTGGCAATCAGCCCCAGCATTTT
TRBV9,-,-,TRBJ1-2,15,CASSVAPDRNYGYTF,TGTGCCAGCAGCGTAGCCCCGGACAGAAACTATGGCTACACCTTC
TRBV7-2,-,TRBD2,TRBJ2-3,16,CASSLGRGGYTDTQYF,TGTGCCAGCAGCTTAGGGCGGGGGGGTTACACAGATACGCAGTATTTT
TRBV7-9,few,-,TRBJ1-1,14,CASSLGGWNTEAFF,TGTGCCAGCAGCCTGGGAGGGTGGAACACTGAAGCTTTCTTT
TRBV6-5,-,TRBD1,TRBJ1-1,15,CASFAGGGGGTEAFF,TGTGCCAGCTTCGCGGGAGGGGGCGGGGGCACTGAAGCTTTCTTT
TRBV19,-,-,TRBJ2-7,16,CASSIDHRAGFYEQYF,TGTGCCAGTAGTATAGATCACAGGGCTGGGTTCTACGAGCAGTACTTC
TRBV30,-,-,TRBJ2-2,10,CAWLTGELFF,TGTGCCTGGCTCACCGGGGAGCTGTTTTTT
TRBV2,-,-,TRBJ2-7,14,CASSESGDPYEQYF,TGTGCCAGCAGTGAATCAGGGGATCCCTACGAGCAGTACTTC
TRBV7-8,-,-,TRBJ2-7,18,CASTLGGGAHQPLYEQYF,TGTGCCAGCACCTTAGGGGGTGGGGCCCACCAACCTCTCTACGAGCAGTACTTC
TRBV29-1,-,-,TRBJ2-1,13,CSVEEFELDEQFF,TGCAGCGTTGAAGAGTTTGAGCTGGATGAGCAGTTCTTC
TRBV13,-,-,TRBJ1-1,15,CASSFRGRVNTEAFF,TGTGCCAGCAGCTTCAGGGGTCGTGTGAACACTGAAGCTTTCTTT
TRBV4-1,-,-,TRBJ2-3,16,CASSQDTITGTDTQYF,TGCGCCAGCAGCCAAGATACGATAACGGGCACAGATACGCAGTATTTT
TRBV4-2,-,-,TRBJ2-2,14,CASSQDAGTGELFF,TGTGCCAGCAGCCAAGATGCGGGCACCGGGGAGCTGTTTTTT
TRBV11-1,-,-,TRBJ1-6,13,CASSSSSYSPLHF,TGTGCCAGCAGCTCGTCTAGCTATTCACCCCTCCACTTT
TRBV5-4,once,TRBD1,TRBJ2-7,15,CASSRGGYDSYEQYF,TGTGCCAGCAGCCGAGGGGGCTACGACTCCTACGAGCAGTACTTC
TRBV4-1,once,-,TRBJ1-4,14,CASSQANQGGKLFF,TGCGCCAGCAGCCAAGCCAACCAGGGCGGAAAACTGTTTTTT
TRBV24-1,-,TRBD1,TRBJ2-3,13,CATSRGQTDTQYF,TGTGCCACCAGCAGGGGGCAGACAGATACGCAGTATTTT
TRBV3-1/TRBV3-2,-,-,TRBJ1-6,15,CASSQGGVYNSPLHF,TGTGCCAGCAGCCAAGGCGGGGTCTATAATTCACCCCTCCACTTT
TRBV7-9,-,-,TRBJ1-6,17,CASSLGEGSSYNSPLHF,TGTGCCAGCAGCTTGGGCGAAGGGAGCTCCTATAATTCACCCCTCCACTTT
TRBV5-1,-,TRBD1,TRBJ1-2,14,CASSFTGTDAGYTF,TGCGCCAGCAGCTTCACCGGGACAGACGCCGGCTACACCTTC
TRBV21-1,-,-,TRBJ2-2,14,CASGTGGDAGELFF,TGTGCCAGCGGGACAGGGGGGGACGCCGGGGAGCTGTTTTTT
TRBV2,-,-,TRBJ2-2,14,CALGAPGDTGELFF,TGTGCACTGGGGGCCCCGGGCGATACCGGGGAGCTGTTTTTT
TRBV19,-,-,TRBJ1-1,15,CASSMADLMDTEAFF,TGTGCCAGTAGTATGGCCGACTTAATGGACACTGAAGCTTTCTTT
TRBV6-5,-,-,TRBJ1-5,14,CASSSGKSNQPQHF,TGTGCCAGCAGTTCCGGGAAGAGCAATCAGCCCCAGCATTTT
TRBV10-3,-,-,TRBJ2-1,13,CAISGAQRVGQFF,TGTGCCATCAGTGGGGCCCAGAGGGTGGGTCAGTTCTTC
TRBV29-1,-,-,TRBJ2-7,12,CSVLTGSYEQYF,TGCAGCGTTTTAACTGGTTCCTACGAGCAGTACTTC
TRBV27,few,TRBD1,TRBJ1-3,15,CASSSTTGGRNTIYF,TGTGCCAGCAGTTCCACGACAGGGGGTAGGAACACCATATATTTT
TRBV5-1,-,-,TRBJ2-1,15,CASSLEPSSYNEQFF,TGCGCCAGCAGCTTGGAGCCGAGCTCCTACAATGAGCAGTTCTTC
TRBV4-2,-,-,TRBJ1-4,15,CASSQDWTEGEKLFF,TGTGCCAGCAGCCAAGATTGGACAGAGGGGGAAAAACTGTTTTTT
TRBV5-5,-,-,TRBJ2-7,14,CASSSMTVMEEQYF,TGTGCCAGCAGCTCGATGACAGTGATGGAGGAGCAGTACTTC
TRBV18,-,TRBD1,TRBJ2-7,16,CASSEHTGGLGYEQYF,TGTGCCAGCTCAGAGCACACAGGGGGCCTCGGCTACGAGCAGTACTTC
TRBV27,few,-,TRBJ1-1,16,CASSLKAGKLSTEAFF,TGTGCCAGCAGTTTAAAGGCAGGGAAGTTGAGTACTGAAGCTTTCTTT
TRBV7-8,-,TRBD2,TRBJ2-3,14,CASSTPGGADTQYF,TGTGCCAGCAGCACCCCCGGGGGGGCAGATACGCAGTATTTT
TRBV2,-,-,TRBJ2-2,14,CASSGWRGTGELFF,TGTGCCAGCAGTGGCTGGAGAGGGACCGGGGAGCTGTTTTTT